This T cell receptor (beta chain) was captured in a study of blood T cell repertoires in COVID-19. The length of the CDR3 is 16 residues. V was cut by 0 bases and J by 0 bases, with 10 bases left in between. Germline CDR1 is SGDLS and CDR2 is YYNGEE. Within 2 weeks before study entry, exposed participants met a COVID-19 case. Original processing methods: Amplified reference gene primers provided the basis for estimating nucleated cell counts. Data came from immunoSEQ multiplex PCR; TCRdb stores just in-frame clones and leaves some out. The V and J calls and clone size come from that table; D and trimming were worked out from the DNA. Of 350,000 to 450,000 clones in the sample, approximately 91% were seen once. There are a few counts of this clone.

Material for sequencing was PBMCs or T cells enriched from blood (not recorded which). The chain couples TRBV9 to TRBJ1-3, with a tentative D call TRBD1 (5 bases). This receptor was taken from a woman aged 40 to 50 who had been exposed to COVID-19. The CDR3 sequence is CASSVAGATSGNTIYF. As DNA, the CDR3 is TGTGCCAGCAGCGTAGCTGGGGCGACCTCTGGAAACACCATATATTTT.